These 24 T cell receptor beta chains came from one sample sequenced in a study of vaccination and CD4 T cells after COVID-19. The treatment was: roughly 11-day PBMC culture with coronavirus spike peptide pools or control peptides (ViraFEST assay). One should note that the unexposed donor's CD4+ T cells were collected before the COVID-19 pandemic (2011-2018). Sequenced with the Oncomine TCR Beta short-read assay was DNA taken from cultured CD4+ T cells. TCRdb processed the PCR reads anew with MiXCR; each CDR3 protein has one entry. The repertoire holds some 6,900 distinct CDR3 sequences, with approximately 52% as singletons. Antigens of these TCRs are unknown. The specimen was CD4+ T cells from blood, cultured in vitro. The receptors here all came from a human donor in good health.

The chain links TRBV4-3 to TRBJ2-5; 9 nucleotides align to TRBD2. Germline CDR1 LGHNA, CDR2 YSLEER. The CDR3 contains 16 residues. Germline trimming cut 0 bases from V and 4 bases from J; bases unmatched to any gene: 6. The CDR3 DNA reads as TGCGCCAGCAGCCAAGATGAGACTAGCGGATTAGAGACCCAGTACTTC. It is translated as CASSQDETSGLETQYF.

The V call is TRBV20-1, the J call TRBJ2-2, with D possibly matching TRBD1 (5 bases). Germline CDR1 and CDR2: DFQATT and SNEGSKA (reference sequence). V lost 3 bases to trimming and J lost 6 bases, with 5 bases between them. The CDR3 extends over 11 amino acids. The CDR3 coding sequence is TGCAGTGCTAGGACAGCCGGGGAGCTGTTTTTT. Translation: CSARTAGELFF.

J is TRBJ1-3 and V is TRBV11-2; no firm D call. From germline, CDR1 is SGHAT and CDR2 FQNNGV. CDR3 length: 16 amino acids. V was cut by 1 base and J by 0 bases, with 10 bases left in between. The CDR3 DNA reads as TGTGCCAGCAGCTTAGTGGCCGCGAGCTCTGGAAACACCATATATTTT. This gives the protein CASSLVAASSGNTIYF.

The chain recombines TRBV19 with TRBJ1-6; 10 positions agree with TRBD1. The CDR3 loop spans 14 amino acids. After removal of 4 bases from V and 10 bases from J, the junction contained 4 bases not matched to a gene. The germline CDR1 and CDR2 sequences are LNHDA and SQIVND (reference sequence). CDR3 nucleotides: TGTGCCAGTAGTACCGGGACAGGGGCATCACCCCTCCACTTT. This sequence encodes CASSTGTGASPLHF.

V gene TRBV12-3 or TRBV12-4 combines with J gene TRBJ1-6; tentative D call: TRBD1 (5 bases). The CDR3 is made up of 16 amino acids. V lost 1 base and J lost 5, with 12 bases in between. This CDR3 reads CASSLGGGNDNSPLHF. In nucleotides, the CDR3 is TGTGCCAGCAGTTTAGGCGGGGGGAACGATAATTCACCCCTCCACTTT.

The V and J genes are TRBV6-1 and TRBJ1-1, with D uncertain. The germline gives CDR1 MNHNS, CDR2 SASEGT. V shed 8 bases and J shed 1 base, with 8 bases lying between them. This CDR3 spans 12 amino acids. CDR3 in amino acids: CASRDGNTEAFF. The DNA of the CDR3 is TGTGCCAGCCGAGACGGGAACACTGAAGCTTTCTTT.

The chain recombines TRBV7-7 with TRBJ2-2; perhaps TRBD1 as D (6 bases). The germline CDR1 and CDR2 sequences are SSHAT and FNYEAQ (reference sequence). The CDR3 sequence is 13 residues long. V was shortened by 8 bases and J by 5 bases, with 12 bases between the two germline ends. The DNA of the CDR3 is TGTGCCAGCCGCGGACAGCAGACCGGGGAGCTGTTTTTT. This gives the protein CASRGQQTGELFF.

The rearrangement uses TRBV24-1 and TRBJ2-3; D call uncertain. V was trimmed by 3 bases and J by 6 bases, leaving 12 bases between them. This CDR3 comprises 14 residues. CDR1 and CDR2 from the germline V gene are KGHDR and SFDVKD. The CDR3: CATSDTHRADTQYF. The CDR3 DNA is TGTGCCACCAGTGATACCCATAGGGCTGATACGCAGTATTTT.

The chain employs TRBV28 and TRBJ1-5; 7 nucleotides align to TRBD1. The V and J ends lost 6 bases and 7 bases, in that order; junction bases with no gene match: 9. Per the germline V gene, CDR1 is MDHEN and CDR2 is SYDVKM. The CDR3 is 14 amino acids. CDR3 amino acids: CASSLTGRPQPQHF. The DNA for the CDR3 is TGTGCCAGCAGCCTGACAGGGAGGCCACAGCCCCAGCATTTT.

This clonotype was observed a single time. The CDR3 coding sequence is TGTGCCAGCCGCCCGCCTCCCCTAGCGGGAGGGCCCTACGAGCAGTACTTC. This codes for CASRPPPLAGGPYEQYF. The rearrangement joins TRBV21-1 to TRBJ2-7; TRBD2, the table's D call, was not compared with the DNA. TRBV21-1 is recorded as a pseudogene. The CDR3 extends over 17 amino acids.

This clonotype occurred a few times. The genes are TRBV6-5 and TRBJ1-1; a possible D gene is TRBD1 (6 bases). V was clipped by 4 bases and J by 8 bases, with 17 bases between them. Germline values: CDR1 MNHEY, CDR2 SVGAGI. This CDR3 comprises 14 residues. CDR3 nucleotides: TGTGCCAGCAGTTCCGGGGGGGGCAGGCCGGAAGCTTTCTTT. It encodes CASSSGGGRPEAFF.

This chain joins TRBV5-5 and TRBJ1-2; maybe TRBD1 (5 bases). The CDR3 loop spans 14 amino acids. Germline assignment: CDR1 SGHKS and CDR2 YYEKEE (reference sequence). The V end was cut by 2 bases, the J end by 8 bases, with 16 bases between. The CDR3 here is CASSFGTPVGGYTF. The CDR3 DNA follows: TGTGCCAGCAGCTTCGGGACCCCAGTTGGCGGCTACACCTTC.

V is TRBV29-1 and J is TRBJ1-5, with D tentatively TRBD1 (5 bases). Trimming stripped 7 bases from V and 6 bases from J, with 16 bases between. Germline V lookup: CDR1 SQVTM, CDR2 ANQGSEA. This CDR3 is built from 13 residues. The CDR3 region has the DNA TGCAGCGCTCGGGCCAGGGAGGGTCAGCCCCAGCATTTT. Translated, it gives CSARAREGQPQHF.

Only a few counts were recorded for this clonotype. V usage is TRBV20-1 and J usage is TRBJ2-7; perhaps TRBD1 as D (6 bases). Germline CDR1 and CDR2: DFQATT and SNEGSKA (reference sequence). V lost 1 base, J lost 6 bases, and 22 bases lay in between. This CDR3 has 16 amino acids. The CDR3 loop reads CSARVTQTGPSGEQYF. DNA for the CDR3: TGCAGTGCTAGAGTCACACAAACAGGGCCCAGTGGCGAGCAGTACTTC.

CDR3 sequence reads: CASSPQRRGEHYGYTF. The CDR3 DNA reads as TGTGCCAGCAGCCCCCAGCGACGAGGGGAACACTATGGCTACACCTTC. V is TRBV11-2 and J is TRBJ1-2; a weak D match, TRBD1 (5 bases). Trimming cost V 5 bases and J 3 bases, with 19 bases left between them. This CDR3 comprises 16 residues. CDR1 is SGHAT and CDR2 is FQNNGV in the germline V gene.

As DNA, the CDR3 is TGCGCCAGCAGTGAACCCGGTCAAGCGGGAGATGAGCAGTTCTTC. As protein: CASSEPGQAGDEQFF. This sequence joins TRBV10-1 and TRBJ2-1; the match to TRBD2 covers 8 bases. CDR1 and CDR2 from the germline V gene are WNHNN and SYGVQD (reference sequence). Germline trimming cut 3 bases from V and 8 bases from J; bases unmatched to any gene: 9. The CDR3 is made up of 15 amino acids.

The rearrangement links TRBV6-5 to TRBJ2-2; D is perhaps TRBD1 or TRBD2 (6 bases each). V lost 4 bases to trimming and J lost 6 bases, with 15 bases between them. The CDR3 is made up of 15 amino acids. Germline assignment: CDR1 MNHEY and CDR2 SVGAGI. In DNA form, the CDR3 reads TGTGCCAGCAGTTTGGAGGTGGGGGGCTCCGGGGAGCTGTTTTTT. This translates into CASSLEVGGSGELFF.

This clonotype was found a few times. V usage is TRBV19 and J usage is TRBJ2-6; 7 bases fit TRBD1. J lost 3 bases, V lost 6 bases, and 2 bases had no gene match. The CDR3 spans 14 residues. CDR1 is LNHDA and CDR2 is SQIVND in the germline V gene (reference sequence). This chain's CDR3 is CASRRGHGANVLTF. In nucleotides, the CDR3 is TGTGCCAGTAGGAGGGGGCATGGGGCCAACGTCCTGACTTTC. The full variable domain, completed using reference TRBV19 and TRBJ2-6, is DGGITQSPKYLFRKEGQNVTLSCEQNLNHDAMYWYRQDPGQGLRLIYYSQIVNDFQKGDIAEGYSVSREKKESFPLTVTSAQKNPTAFYLCASRRGHGANVLTFGAGSRLTVL.

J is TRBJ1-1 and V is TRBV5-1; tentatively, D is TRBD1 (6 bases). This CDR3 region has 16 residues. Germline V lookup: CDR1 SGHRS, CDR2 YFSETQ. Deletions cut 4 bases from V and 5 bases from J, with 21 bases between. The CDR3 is CASSAAGGAVETEAFF. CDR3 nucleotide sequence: TGCGCCAGCAGCGCGGCCGGGGGCGCCGTTGAGACTGAAGCTTTCTTT.

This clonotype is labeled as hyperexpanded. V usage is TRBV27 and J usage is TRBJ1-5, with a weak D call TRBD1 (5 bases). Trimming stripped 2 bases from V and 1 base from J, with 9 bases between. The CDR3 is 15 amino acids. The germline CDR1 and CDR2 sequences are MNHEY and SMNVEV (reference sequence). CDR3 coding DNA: TGTGCCAGCAGTTTACAGGGTAGGAGCAATCAGCCCCAGCATTTT. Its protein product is CASSLQGRSNQPQHF.

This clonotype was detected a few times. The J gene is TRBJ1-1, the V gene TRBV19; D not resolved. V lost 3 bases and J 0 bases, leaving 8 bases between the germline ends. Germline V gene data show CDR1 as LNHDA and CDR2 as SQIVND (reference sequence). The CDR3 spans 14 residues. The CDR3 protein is CASSIRGLNTEAFF. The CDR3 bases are TGTGCCAGTAGTATTAGAGGTTTGAACACTGAAGCTTTCTTT.

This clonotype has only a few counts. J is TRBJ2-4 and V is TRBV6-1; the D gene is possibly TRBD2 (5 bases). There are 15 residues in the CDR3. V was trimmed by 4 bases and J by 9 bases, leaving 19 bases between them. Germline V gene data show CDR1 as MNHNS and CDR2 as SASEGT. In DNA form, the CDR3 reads TGTGCCAGCAGTGTTGGGCGTAGGACTGGTGGCATTCAGTACTTC. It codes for CASSVGRRTGGIQYF.

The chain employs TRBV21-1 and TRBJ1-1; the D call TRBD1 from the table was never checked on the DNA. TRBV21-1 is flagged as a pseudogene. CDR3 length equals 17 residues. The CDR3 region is CASSKAAGLRGNTEAFF. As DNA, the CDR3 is TGTGCCAGCAGCAAAGCGGCGGGGCTTAGGGGGAACACTGAAGCTTTCTTT.

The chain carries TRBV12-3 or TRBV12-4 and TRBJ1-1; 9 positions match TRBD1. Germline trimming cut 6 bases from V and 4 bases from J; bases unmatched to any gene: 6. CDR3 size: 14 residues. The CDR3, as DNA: TGTGCCAGCAGGCGGACAGGGGAGGGCACTGAAGCTTTCTTT. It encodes CASRRTGEGTEAFF.